This T cell receptor beta chain emerged from a study of T-cell reconstitution after alpha-beta-depleted transplantation in children. This clonotype occurred many times. Its antigen remains unknown. The CDR3 covers 11 residues. Germline values: CDR1 LGHNA, CDR2 YSLEER. Deletions cut 4 bases from V and 10 bases from J, with 8 bases between. Preparing the TCRbeta library involved the use of unique molecular identifiers. TCRdb recomputed calls from the PCR reads with MiXCR, one row per CDR3 protein. This table has some 550,000 distinct CDR3 sequences, under 30% appearing once. Notes on the study in general: When one year had passed after transplant, most T-cell counts and diversity came from newly produced T cells. Recipient T cells and thymic progenitors that survived gave rise to the high TCRbeta diversity observed at day 60 in some patients. Alpha-beta T cells about two months after transplant reportedly derived from several hundred expanded graft clones.

The sample was PBMCs, mostly from graft donor cells, taken 360 days after TCRalphabeta/CD19-depleted stem cell transplant. The source is a boy under two years old who had a stem cell transplant for acute myeloid leukemia, so the T cells may come from the graft donor. The chain recombines TRBV4-3 with TRBJ2-1; maybe TRBD2 (5 bases). The chain's CDR3 is CASSLRGEQFF. The CDR3, as DNA: TGCGCCAGCAGCCTGAGAGGGGAGCAGTTCTTC.